This is a list of T cell receptor beta chains from one sample in a study of blood T cell repertoires in COVID-19. Repertoires were generated with immunoSEQ multiplex PCR, while TCRdb's copy carries only in-frame clones and drops some. The table shows fewer than 400,000 clones, with around 84% occurring only once. The sequencing input was PBMCs or T cells enriched from blood (not recorded which). Receptors originate from a man in his thirties or forties who had recovered from COVID-19. Each CDR3 is given with its conserved first and last residue. Each record gives: V gene, D gene, clone size, J gene, CDR3 DNA, CDR3 protein. The D gene is left open where the match is weak. Size tells how often a clone was seen (once, few, many) or the class of an expanded clone, and some rows leave it out.

>TRBV19|TRBD1|NA|TRBJ2-2
TGTGCCAGTAGTCAAGGACAGGGGGAGAACACCGGGGAGCTGTTTTTT
CASSQGQGENTGELFF
>TRBV18|NA|NA|TRBJ1-1
TGTGCCAGCTCACCCCGGAATCGACAGATGAACACTGAAGCTTTCTTT
CASSPRNRQMNTEAFF
>TRBV9|NA|NA|TRBJ2-3
TGTGCCAGCAGCGTAGACGGCGGTACGCAGTATTTT
CASSVDGGTQYF
>TRBV18|NA|NA|TRBJ1-3
TGTGCCAGCTCACCTTCCCGAGCCTCTGGAAACACCATATATTTT
CASSPSRASGNTIYF
>TRBV30|NA|NA|TRBJ1-4
TGTGCCTGGAGTTGGGGCGCTAATGAAAAACTGTTTTTT
CAWSWGANEKLFF
>TRBV4-1|TRBD1|NA|TRBJ1-5
TGCGCCAGCAGCCAAGAGGGACAGGGGGCTATGCAGCCCCAGCATTTT
CASSQEGQGAMQPQHF
>TRBV11-2|NA|NA|TRBJ2-4
TGTGCCAGCAGCTTAGTCAGGGGCAGCTTAGCCAAAAACATTCAGTACTTC
CASSLVRGSLAKNIQYF
>TRBV28|NA|many|TRBJ1-6
TGTGCCAGCAGTTTTCGGGGGGGGAATAATTCACCCCTCCACTTT
CASSFRGGNNSPLHF
>TRBV10-3|NA|NA|TRBJ2-3
TGTGCCATCAGTGAGGAGGCGGAAGTTGGCACAGATACGCAGTATTTT
CAISEEAEVGTDTQYF
>TRBV7-9|TRBD2|NA|TRBJ2-2
TGTGCCAGCAGCCCGGGACTAGCGGGAGTAGCCGGGGAGCTGTTTTTT
CASSPGLAGVAGELFF
>TRBV28|TRBD1|NA|TRBJ1-6
TGTGCCAGCAGTTGGACAGGGGGGAGTTCACCCCTCCACTTT
CASSWTGGSSPLHF
>TRBV18|TRBD2|NA|TRBJ2-1
TGTGCCAGCTCACCCGGACTAGCGGGAGACGAGCAGTTCTTC
CASSPGLAGDEQFF
>TRBV3-1/TRBV3-2|NA|NA|TRBJ1-1
TGTGCCAGCAGCCAAGGGACAACTACTGAAGCTTTCTTT
CASSQGTTTEAFF
>TRBV9|NA|NA|TRBJ2-7
TGTGCCAGCAGCGTAGATATTAGCGTGGACGAGCAGTACTTC
CASSVDISVDEQYF
>TRBV5-4|NA|NA|TRBJ2-1
TGTGCCAGCAGCTTGGGACTGACTGGGCGGGATGAGCAGTTCTTC
CASSLGLTGRDEQFF
>TRBV27|NA|NA|TRBJ2-7
TGTGCCAGCAGTTTATCGGCCAGCTACGAGCAGTACTTC
CASSLSASYEQYF
>TRBV7-6|NA|NA|TRBJ2-5
TGTGCCAGCAGCTTTAGCGGTGGGTACCAAGAGACCCAGTACTTC
CASSFSGGYQETQYF
>TRBV2|NA|NA|TRBJ1-1
TGTGCCAGCAGTCAACAGGGCAGGAACACTGAAGCTTTCTTT
CASSQQGRNTEAFF
>TRBV28|NA|NA|TRBJ1-1
TGTGCCACCTCGGGGAACACTGAAGCTTTCTTT
CATSGNTEAFF
>TRBV12-3/TRBV12-4|NA|NA|TRBJ1-1
TGTGCCAGCAGTCCTACAGGAAACACTGAAGCTTTCTTT
CASSPTGNTEAFF
>TRBV9|TRBD2|NA|TRBJ2-1
TGTGCCAGCAGCTGGCGGGGGGAACCCTACAATGAGCAGTTCTTC
CASSWRGEPYNEQFF
>TRBV15|NA|NA|TRBJ1-2
TGTGCCACCAGCGCTACGGCGGGCGTTGTGCCCTCATATGGCTACACCTTC
CATSATAGVVPSYGYTF
>TRBV18|NA|NA|TRBJ2-5
TGTGCCAGCTCACCGTCAGGACAGAAAGAGACCCAGTACTTC
CASSPSGQKETQYF
>TRBV7-9|NA|NA|TRBJ2-1
TGTGCCAGCAGCTTATTGGGGGGAGCCTACAATGAGCAGTTCTTC
CASSLLGGAYNEQFF
>TRBV2|TRBD1|NA|TRBJ2-3
TGTGCCAGCAGAGGACAGGGCACAGATACGCAGTATTTT
CASRGQGTDTQYF
>TRBV15|NA|NA|TRBJ1-2
TGTGCCACCAGCAGCGGGACAAACTATGGCTACACCTTC
CATSSGTNYGYTF
>TRBV5-1|TRBD2|NA|TRBJ2-1
TGCGCCAGCAGGACCGGGACTACCCACAATGAGCAGTTCTTC
CASRTGTTHNEQFF
>TRBV11-2|NA|NA|TRBJ2-7
TGTGCCAGCAGCTCCCTTTTTGGGGAGAGCTACGAGCAGTACTTC
CASSSLFGESYEQYF
>TRBV7-9|TRBD1|NA|TRBJ2-2
TGTGCCAGCAGCTTTGCGACAGGGCCCGGGGAGCTGTTTTTT
CASSFATGPGELFF
>TRBV6-5|NA|NA|TRBJ1-1
TGTGCCAGCTACTCGGGTTCCATGAACACTGAAGCTTTCTTT
CASYSGSMNTEAFF
>TRBV3-1/TRBV3-2|NA|NA|TRBJ1-2
TGTGCCAGCAGCCAAGGACAGTTCTATGGCTACACCTTC
CASSQGQFYGYTF
>TRBV10-3|TRBD2|NA|TRBJ2-3
TGTGCCATCAGTGATCCTGGCGGGGGTAGCACAGATACGCAGTATTTT
CAISDPGGGSTDTQYF
>TRBV4-2|NA|many|TRBJ1-4
TGTGCCAGCAGCCAAGGGGGGCAAGATAATGAAAAACTGTTTTTT
CASSQGGQDNEKLFF
>TRBV5-1|NA|NA|TRBJ2-3
TGCGCCAGCAGCTTAATGGTACCCGGTCGGGATACGCAGTATTTT
CASSLMVPGRDTQYF
>TRBV5-8|NA|NA|TRBJ1-2
TGTGCCAGCAGCTTGGTCGGGCAGGGCGGCGGCTACACCTTC
CASSLVGQGGGYTF
>TRBV19|NA|NA|TRBJ1-1
TGTGCCAGTAGTGAGGGCCTGAACACTGAAGCTTTCTTT
CASSEGLNTEAFF
>TRBV27|NA|NA|TRBJ1-2
TGTGCCAGCAGTTTCAGGGGTGGTGGCTACACCTTC
CASSFRGGGYTF
>TRBV4-1|TRBD1|few|TRBJ1-5
TGCGCCAGCAGCCAAGAAGTGAGACAGGGAAGCAATCAGCCCCAGCATTTT
CASSQEVRQGSNQPQHF
>TRBV13|TRBD2|few|TRBJ2-1
TGTGCCAGCAGGACCCGGGGGGGGACGTCCCGTGAGCAGTTCTTC
CASRTRGGTSREQFF
>TRBV18|TRBD2|NA|TRBJ2-4
TGTGCCAGCTCACCGGGACTAGCGGGGGGTCTAGCCAAAAACATTCAGTACTTC
CASSPGLAGGLAKNIQYF
>TRBV7-8|NA|NA|TRBJ1-3
TGTGCCAGCAGCCGAGGGGGGGTGGGAAACACCATATATTTT
CASSRGGVGNTIYF
>TRBV2|TRBD1|NA|TRBJ2-1
TGTGCCAGCAGTCAGGGACAGATCAATGAGCAGTTCTTC
CASSQGQINEQFF